Included here is one TCR beta chain sequence, with context. Assay: immunoSEQ multiplex PCR; the TCRdb copy retains only in-frame clones and omits some. The sample has 350,000 to 450,000 clones; roughly 88% are singletons. This entry comes from a study of blood T cell repertoires in COVID-19. Trimming pared 4 bases from V and 2 bases from J, leaving 12 bases between. Germline CDR1 is SGHDT and CDR2 is YYEEEE. The CDR3 has 15 amino acids. This chain joins TRBV5-6 and TRBJ1-4, with a possible D match to TRBD1 (5 bases). The sequence came from a woman younger than 35 who had been exposed to COVID-19. The sequencing input was PBMCs or T cells enriched from blood (not recorded which). CDR3 in amino acids: CASSGVGTTNEKLFF. The CDR3 coding sequence is TGTGCCAGCAGCGGCGTCGGGACTACTAATGAAAAACTGTTTTTT.